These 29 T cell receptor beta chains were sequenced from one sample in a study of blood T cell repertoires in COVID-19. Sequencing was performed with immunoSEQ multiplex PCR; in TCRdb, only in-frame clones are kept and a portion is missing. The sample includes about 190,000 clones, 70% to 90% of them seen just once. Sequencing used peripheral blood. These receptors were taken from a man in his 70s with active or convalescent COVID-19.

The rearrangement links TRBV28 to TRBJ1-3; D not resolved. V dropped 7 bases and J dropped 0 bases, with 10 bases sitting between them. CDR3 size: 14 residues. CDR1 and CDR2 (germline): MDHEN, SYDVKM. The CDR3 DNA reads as TGTGCCAGCACCGCCGGAGTCTCTGGAAACACCATATATTTT. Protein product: CASTAGVSGNTIYF.

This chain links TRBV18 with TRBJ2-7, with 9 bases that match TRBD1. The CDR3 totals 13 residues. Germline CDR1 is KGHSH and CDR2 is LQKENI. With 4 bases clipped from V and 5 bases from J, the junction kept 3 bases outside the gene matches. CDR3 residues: CASSQDRGDEQYF. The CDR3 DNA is TGTGCCAGCTCACAGGACAGGGGTGACGAGCAGTACTTC.

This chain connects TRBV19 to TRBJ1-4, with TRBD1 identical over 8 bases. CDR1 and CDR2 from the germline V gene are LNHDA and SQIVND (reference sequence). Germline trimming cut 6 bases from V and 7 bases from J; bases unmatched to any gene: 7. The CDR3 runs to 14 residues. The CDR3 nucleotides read TGTGCCAGTAGAAGAGACAGGGGCGTTGAAAAACTGTTTTTT. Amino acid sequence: CASRRDRGVEKLFF. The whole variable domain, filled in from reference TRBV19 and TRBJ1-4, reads DGGITQSPKYLFRKEGQNVTLSCEQNLNHDAMYWYRQDPGQGLRLIYYSQIVNDFQKGDIAEGYSVSREKKESFPLTVTSAQKNPTAFYLCASRRDRGVEKLFFGSGTQLSVL.

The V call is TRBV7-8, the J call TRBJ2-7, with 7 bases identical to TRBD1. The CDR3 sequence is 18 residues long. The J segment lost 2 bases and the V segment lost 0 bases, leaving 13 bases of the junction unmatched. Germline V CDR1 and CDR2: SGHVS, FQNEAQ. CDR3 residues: CASSLAKKLPGQTYEQYF. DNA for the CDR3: TGTGCCAGCAGCTTAGCGAAGAAGTTACCGGGACAGACCTACGAGCAGTACTTC. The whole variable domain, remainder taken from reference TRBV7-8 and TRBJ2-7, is GAGVSQSPRYKVAKRGQDVALRCDPISGHVSLFWYQQALGQGPEFLTYFQNEAQLDKSGLPSDRFFAERPEGSVSTLKIQRTQQEDSAVYLCASSLAKKLPGQTYEQYFGPGTRLTVT.

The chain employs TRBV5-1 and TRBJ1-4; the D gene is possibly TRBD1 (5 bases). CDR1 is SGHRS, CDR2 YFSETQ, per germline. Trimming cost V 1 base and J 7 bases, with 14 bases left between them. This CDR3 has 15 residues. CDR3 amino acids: CASSLWAGRSEKLFF. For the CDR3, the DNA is TGCGCCAGCAGCTTGTGGGCAGGGCGGAGTGAAAAACTGTTTTTT. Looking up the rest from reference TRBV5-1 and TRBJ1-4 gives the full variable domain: KAGVTQTPRYLIKTRGQQVTLSCSPISGHRSVSWYQQTPGQGLQFLFEYFSETQRNKGNFPGRFSGRQFSNSRSEMNVSTLELGDSALYLCASSLWAGRSEKLFFGSGTQLSVL.

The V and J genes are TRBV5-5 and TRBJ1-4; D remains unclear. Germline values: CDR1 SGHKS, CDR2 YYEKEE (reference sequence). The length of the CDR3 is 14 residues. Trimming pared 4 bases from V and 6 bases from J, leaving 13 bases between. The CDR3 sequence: CASSLSAVDEKLFF. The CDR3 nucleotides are TGTGCCAGCAGCCTGAGTGCCGTGGATGAAAAACTGTTTTTT.

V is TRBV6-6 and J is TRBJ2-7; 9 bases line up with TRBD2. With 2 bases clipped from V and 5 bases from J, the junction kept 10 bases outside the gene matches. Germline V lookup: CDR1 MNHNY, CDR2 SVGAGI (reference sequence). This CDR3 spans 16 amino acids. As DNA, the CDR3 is TGTGCCAGCAGTTACGGTGTGGGGCGGGAGGGCAACGAGCAGTACTTC. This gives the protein CASSYGVGREGNEQYF.

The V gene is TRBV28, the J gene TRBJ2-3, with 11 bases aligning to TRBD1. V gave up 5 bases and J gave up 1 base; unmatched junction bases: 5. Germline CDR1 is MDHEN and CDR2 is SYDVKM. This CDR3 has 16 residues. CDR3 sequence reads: CASSKGQGVGTDTQYF. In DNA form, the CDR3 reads TGTGCCAGCAGTAAGGGACAGGGGGTTGGCACAGATACGCAGTATTTT.

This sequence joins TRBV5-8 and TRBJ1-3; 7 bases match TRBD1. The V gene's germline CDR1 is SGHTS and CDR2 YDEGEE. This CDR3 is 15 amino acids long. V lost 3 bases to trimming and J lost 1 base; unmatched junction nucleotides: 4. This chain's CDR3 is CASSSRTGSGNTIYF. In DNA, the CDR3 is TGTGCCAGCAGCTCCCGGACAGGATCTGGAAACACCATATATTTT.

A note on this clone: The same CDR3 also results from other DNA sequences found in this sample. CDR3 nucleotide sequence: TGTGCCAGCAGCCAGGGGTCGCCCCTCCACTTT. This codes for CASSQGSPLHF. The rearrangement uses TRBV28 and TRBJ1-6; D perhaps matches TRBD1 (6 bases). The CDR3 is 11 residues long. Germline assignment: CDR1 MDHEN and CDR2 SYDVKM. Trimming removed 6 bases at V and 13 bases at J, with 10 bases between.

The CDR3 protein is CASRDTGGSYEQYF. CDR3 DNA sequence: TGTGCCAGCAGAGACACGGGGGGTTCCTACGAGCAGTACTTC. V gene TRBV14 combines with J gene TRBJ2-7, with 7 nucleotides matching TRBD2. The CDR3 runs 14 residues. The ends lost 6 bases at V and 1 base at J; junction bases unmatched: 6. Germline-derived CDR1 and CDR2 are SGHDN and FVKESK.

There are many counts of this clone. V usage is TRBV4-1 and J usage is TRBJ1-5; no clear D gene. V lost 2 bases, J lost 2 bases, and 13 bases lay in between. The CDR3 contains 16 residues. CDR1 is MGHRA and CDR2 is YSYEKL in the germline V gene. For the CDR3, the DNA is TGCGCCAGCAGCCAAACAATCCTGAGGGGCAATCAGCCCCAGCATTTT. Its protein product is CASSQTILRGNQPQHF.

CDR3 protein: CASSLAGGSGYTF. Written as DNA, the CDR3 is TGTGCCAGCAGCTTAGCGGGGGGGAGCGGCTACACCTTC. The V call is TRBV7-9, the J call TRBJ1-2; a weak D match, TRBD1 (5 bases). The CDR3 has 13 amino acids. Trimming left V 0 bases short and J 8 bases short, with 10 bases between. Germline V gene data show CDR1 as SEHNR and CDR2 as FQNEAQ (reference sequence).

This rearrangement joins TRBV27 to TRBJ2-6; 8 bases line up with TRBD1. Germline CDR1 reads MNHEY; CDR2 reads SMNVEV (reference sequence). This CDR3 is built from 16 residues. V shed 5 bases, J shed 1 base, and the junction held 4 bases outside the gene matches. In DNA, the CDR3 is TGTGCCAGCAGTATCAACAGGGGGTCTGGGGCCAACGTCCTGACTTTC. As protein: CASSINRGSGANVLTF.

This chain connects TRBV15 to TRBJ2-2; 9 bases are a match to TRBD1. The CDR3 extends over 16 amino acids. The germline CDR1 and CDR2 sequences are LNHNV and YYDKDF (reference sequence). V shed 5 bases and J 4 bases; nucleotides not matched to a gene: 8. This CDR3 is CATSLEQGAVTGELFF. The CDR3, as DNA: TGTGCCACCAGCCTCGAACAGGGGGCTGTCACCGGGGAGCTGTTTTTT.

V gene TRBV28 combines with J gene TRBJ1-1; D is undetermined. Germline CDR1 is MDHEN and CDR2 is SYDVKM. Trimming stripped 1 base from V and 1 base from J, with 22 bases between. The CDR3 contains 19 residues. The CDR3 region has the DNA TGTGCCAGCAGTTTATCCGTCCCCCACATGGTGACATGGAACACTGAAGCTTTCTTT. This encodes CASSLSVPHMVTWNTEAFF.

The DNA for the CDR3 is TGTGCCAGCAGCCCCCCAGGGCTAGCGGGGGAGACCCAGTACTTC. Amino acids: CASSPPGLAGETQYF. This chain joins TRBV7-2 and TRBJ2-5, with TRBD2 matching over 9 bases. The germline gives CDR1 SGHTA, CDR2 FQGNSA. The CDR3 sequence is 15 residues long. V lost 5 bases, J lost 5 bases, and 9 bases stayed unmatched.

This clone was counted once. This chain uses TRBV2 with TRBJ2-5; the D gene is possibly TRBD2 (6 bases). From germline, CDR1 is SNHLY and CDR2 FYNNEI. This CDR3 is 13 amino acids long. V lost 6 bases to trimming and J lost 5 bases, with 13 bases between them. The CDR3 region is CASSPGVGETQYF. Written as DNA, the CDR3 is TGTGCCAGCAGCCCGGGGGTGGGCGAGACCCAGTACTTC. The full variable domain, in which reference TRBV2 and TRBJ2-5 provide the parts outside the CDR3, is EPEVTQTPSHQVTQMGQEVILRCVPISNHLYFYWYRQILGQKVEFLVSFYNNEISEKSEIFDDQFSVERPDGSNFTLKIRSTKLEDSAMYFCASSPGVGETQYFGPGTRLLVL.

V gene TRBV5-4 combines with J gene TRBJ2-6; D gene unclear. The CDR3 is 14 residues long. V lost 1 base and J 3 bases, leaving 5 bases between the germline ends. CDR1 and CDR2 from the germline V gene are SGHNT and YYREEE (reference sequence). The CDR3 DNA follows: TGTGCCAGCAGCTTGACTTATGGGGCCAACGTCCTGACTTTC. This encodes CASSLTYGANVLTF.

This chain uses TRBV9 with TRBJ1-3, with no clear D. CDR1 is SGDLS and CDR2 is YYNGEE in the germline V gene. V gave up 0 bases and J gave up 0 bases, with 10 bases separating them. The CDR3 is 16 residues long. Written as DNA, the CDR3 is TGTGCCAGCAGCGTAGGGTTGTCTATCTCTGGAAACACCATATATTTT. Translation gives CASSVGLSISGNTIYF.

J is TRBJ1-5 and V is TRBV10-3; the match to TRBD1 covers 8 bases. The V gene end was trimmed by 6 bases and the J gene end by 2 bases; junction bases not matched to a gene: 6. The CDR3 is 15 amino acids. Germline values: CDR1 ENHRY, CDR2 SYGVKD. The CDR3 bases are TGTGCCATCAGGCCCGGACAGGGTGGCAATCAGCCCCAGCATTTT. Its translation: CAIRPGQGGNQPQHF.

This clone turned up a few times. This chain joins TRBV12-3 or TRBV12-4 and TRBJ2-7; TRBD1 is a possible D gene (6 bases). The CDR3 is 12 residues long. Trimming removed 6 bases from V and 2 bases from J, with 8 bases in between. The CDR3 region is CASRAGAYEQYF. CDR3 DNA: TGTGCCAGCAGGGCAGGGGCCTACGAGCAGTACTTC.

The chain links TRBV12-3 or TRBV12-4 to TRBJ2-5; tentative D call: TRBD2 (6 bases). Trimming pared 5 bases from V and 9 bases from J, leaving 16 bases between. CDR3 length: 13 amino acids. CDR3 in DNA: TGTGCCAGCAGTGTAAGGGAGGCCACGGCCCAGTACTTC. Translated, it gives CASSVREATAQYF.

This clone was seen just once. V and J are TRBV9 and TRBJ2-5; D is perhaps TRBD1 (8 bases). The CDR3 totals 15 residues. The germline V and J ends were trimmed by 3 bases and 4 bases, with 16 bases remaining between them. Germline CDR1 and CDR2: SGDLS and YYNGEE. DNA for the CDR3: TGTGCCAGCAGCGCTGAACAGGGGGGGAGAGAGACCCAGTACTTC. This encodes CASSAEQGGRETQYF.

The CDR3 reads CASSRQGAPNQPQHF. CDR3 in DNA: TGTGCCAGCAGTCGGCAGGGGGCTCCCAATCAGCCCCAGCATTTT. The chain is built from TRBV6-5 and TRBJ1-5, with 8 bases lining up with TRBD1. V lost 5 bases to trimming and J lost 3 bases; unmatched junction nucleotides: 6. Germline assignment: CDR1 MNHEY and CDR2 SVGAGI. The CDR3 is made up of 15 amino acids.

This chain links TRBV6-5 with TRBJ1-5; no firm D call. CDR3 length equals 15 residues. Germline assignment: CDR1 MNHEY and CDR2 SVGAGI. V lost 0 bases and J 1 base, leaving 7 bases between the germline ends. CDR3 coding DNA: TGTGCCAGCAGTTACTCCGTTGCGAGCAATCAGCCCCAGCATTTT. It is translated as CASSYSVASNQPQHF.

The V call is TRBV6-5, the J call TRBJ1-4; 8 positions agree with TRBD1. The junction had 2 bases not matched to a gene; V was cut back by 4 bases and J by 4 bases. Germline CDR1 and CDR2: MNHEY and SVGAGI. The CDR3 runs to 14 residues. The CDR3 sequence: CASSLGQVNEKLFF. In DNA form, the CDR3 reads TGTGCCAGCAGTTTGGGACAGGTTAATGAAAAACTGTTTTTT.

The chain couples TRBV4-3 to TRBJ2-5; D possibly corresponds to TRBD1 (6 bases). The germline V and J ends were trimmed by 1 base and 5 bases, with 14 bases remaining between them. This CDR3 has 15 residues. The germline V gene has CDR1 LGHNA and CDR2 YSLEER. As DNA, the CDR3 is TGCGCCAGCAGCCAAGGCCAGGGGTCTGGGGAGACCCAGTACTTC. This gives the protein CASSQGQGSGETQYF.

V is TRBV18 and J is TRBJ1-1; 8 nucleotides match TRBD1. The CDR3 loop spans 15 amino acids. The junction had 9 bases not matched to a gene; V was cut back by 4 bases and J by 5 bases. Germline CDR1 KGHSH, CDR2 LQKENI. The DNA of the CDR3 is TGTGCCAGCTCACAACAAGGACAGGGAGGGACTGAAGCTTTCTTT. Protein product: CASSQQGQGGTEAFF.